What follows are 16 T cell receptor beta chains derived from one specimen sequenced in a study of blood T cell repertoires in COVID-19. The repertoire was sequenced with immunoSEQ multiplex PCR; TCRdb's copy has only in-frame clones and lacks some. The sample contains more than 150,000 clones, less than 95% of which appear only once. The sequenced sample was peripheral blood. All receptors derive from a man aged 30 to 45 with COVID-19, enrolled during active disease.

The chain couples TRBV3-1 (or the pseudogene TRBV3-2) to TRBJ1-3; a weak D match, TRBD1 (5 bases). Germline CDR1 reads LGHDT; CDR2 reads YNNKEL (reference sequence). This CDR3 comprises 13 residues. Trimming shortened V by 1 base and J by 11 bases, and 12 bases separated the two germline ends. As DNA, the CDR3 is TGTGCCAGCAGCCAAGGCACCGGGACTTCCATATATTTT. It translates to CASSQGTGTSIYF.

This sequence joins TRBV3-1 (or the pseudogene TRBV3-2) and TRBJ1-2, with 7 bases aligning to TRBD1. The trim removed 1 base at V and 4 bases at J, leaving 9 bases unmatched. Germline V gives CDR1 LGHDT, CDR2 YNNKEL (reference sequence). This CDR3 comprises 16 residues. As DNA, the CDR3 is TGTGCCAGCAGCCAAGGTTCAGGGACAGTGGCCTATGGCTACACCTTC. Translated: CASSQGSGTVAYGYTF.

CDR3 sequence (DNA): TGTGCCAGCTCACCAGGGGGCAGGGGCTATGGCTACACCTTC. As protein: CASSPGGRGYGYTF. The chain links TRBV18 to TRBJ1-2; possible D gene TRBD1, 6 bases. CDR1 and CDR2 (germline): KGHSH, LQKENI. Trimming removed 2 bases at V and 4 bases at J, with 11 bases between. The CDR3 extends over 14 amino acids.

V gene TRBV6-5 combines with J gene TRBJ1-5; 8 nucleotides line up with TRBD1. Trimming took 6 bases from V and 0 from J; bases not matched to a gene: 4. This CDR3 is 15 amino acids long. Germline assignment: CDR1 MNHEY and CDR2 SVGAGI. DNA for the CDR3: TGTGCCAGCAGCGGACAGGGCTTTAGCAATCAGCCCCAGCATTTT. Its protein product is CASSGQGFSNQPQHF.

V gene TRBV19 combines with J gene TRBJ1-1; D unresolved. Trimming removed 4 bases from V and 1 base from J, with 22 bases in between. The CDR3 sequence is 18 residues long. CDR1 is LNHDA, CDR2 SQIVND, per germline (reference sequence). The CDR3 sequence: CASSTAHREYAPNTEAFF. The DNA of the CDR3 is TGTGCCAGTAGTACTGCCCACCGGGAGTATGCCCCGAACACTGAAGCTTTCTTT.

The chain combines TRBV6-5 with TRBJ2-3; D might be TRBD2 (6 bases). From germline, CDR1 is MNHEY and CDR2 SVGAGI. Trimming removed 6 bases at V and 0 bases at J, with 10 bases between. This CDR3 comprises 14 residues. The CDR3 nucleotides are TGTGCCAGCAGGCCCGGGACTAGCACAGATACGCAGTATTTT. Its protein product is CASRPGTSTDTQYF.

This clone appeared a few times. CDR3 region: CASRGQGLVGYTF. The CDR3 DNA is TGTGCCAGCAGGGGACAGGGATTGGTTGGCTACACCTTC. This chain connects TRBV6-4 to TRBJ1-2; 9 nucleotides line up with TRBD1. This CDR3 is 13 amino acids long. The V and J ends lost 6 bases and 7 bases, in that order; junction bases with no gene match: 6. From germline, CDR1 is MRHNA and CDR2 SNTAGT.

The V and J genes are TRBV24-1 and TRBJ1-5; D gene ambiguous. V lost 5 bases and J lost 7, with 11 bases in between. Per germline, CDR1 KGHDR and CDR2 SFDVKD. CDR3 length equals 13 residues. CDR3 loop: CATSAGMWQPQHF. CDR3 coding DNA: TGTGCCACCAGTGCGGGGATGTGGCAGCCCCAGCATTTT.

The chain links TRBV5-1 to TRBJ2-7; TRBD2 matches at 7 bases. This CDR3 comprises 15 residues. The ends lost 5 bases at V and 7 bases at J; junction bases unmatched: 15. CDR1 and CDR2 (germline): SGHRS, YFSETQ. The CDR3 DNA reads TGCGCCAGCAGGGTGAGCGGGACCCAGACCGGGGAGCAGTACTTC. Its protein is CASRVSGTQTGEQYF.

A remark on this clone: Within the sample, other DNA sequences also encode this same CDR3. This chain joins TRBV3-1 (or the pseudogene TRBV3-2) and TRBJ1-1; 7 bases line up with TRBD1. V was clipped by 6 bases and J by 4 bases; unmatched bases: 2. Germline V gene lookup returns CDR1 LGHDT and CDR2 YNNKEL (reference sequence). The CDR3 extends over 12 amino acids. The DNA of the CDR3 is TGTGCCAGCAGTCAGGGGGGCACTGAAGCTTTCTTT. The encoded protein is CASSQGGTEAFF.

The V and J genes are TRBV5-1 and TRBJ1-1; D is undetermined. Germline CDR1 is SGHRS and CDR2 is YFSETQ. This CDR3 is 15 amino acids long. With 4 bases removed from V and 4 bases from J, the gap between germline ends came to 17 bases. The CDR3 reads CASSQTGSPSTEAFF. For the CDR3, the DNA is TGCGCCAGCAGCCAAACCGGGAGCCCGAGCACTGAAGCTTTCTTT.

This clone was detected once. The chain combines TRBV29-1 with TRBJ2-7, with D hard to call. Trimming cost V 8 bases and J 1 base, with 12 bases left between them. The CDR3 totals 12 residues. Germline CDR1 reads SQVTM; CDR2 reads ANQGSEA. The CDR3 nucleotides are TGCAGCTCCCGTTACCGGTCCTACGAGCAGTACTTC. It specifies CSSRYRSYEQYF.

The genes are TRBV19 and TRBJ1-2; D is possibly TRBD1 (5 bases). Germline assignment: CDR1 LNHDA and CDR2 SQIVND (reference sequence). The length of the CDR3 is 13 residues. Trimming cost V 0 bases and J 7 bases, with 9 bases left between them. The CDR3 DNA reads as TGTGCCAGTAGTATAGAGACGGACATTGGCTACACCTTC. Its protein product is CASSIETDIGYTF.

The J gene is TRBJ1-2, the V gene TRBV6-5; D is possibly TRBD1 (6 bases). The germline gives CDR1 MNHEY, CDR2 SVGAGI. Trimming pared 3 bases from V and 8 bases from J, leaving 13 bases between. The CDR3 length is 13 residues. The CDR3 protein is CASSYKGVNGYTF. CDR3 nucleotide sequence: TGTGCCAGCAGTTATAAGGGGGTAAACGGCTACACCTTC.

This chain joins TRBV19 and TRBJ2-7, with D perhaps TRBD1 (7 bases). The germline gives CDR1 LNHDA, CDR2 SQIVND (reference sequence). The length of the CDR3 is 16 residues. V shed 7 bases and J shed 3 bases, with 22 bases lying between them. DNA for the CDR3: TGTGCCAGTATATCACCCAGGGGGGCAACTTTCTACGAGCAGTACTTC. Translating gives CASISPRGATFYEQYF.

This clone was counted a few times. The J gene is TRBJ2-7, the V gene TRBV4-1, with D unclear. V was trimmed by 7 bases and J by 6 bases, leaving 13 bases between them. The V gene's germline CDR1 is MGHRA and CDR2 YSYEKL. The CDR3 covers 12 residues. CDR3 in DNA: TGCGCCAGCACTTCCCCAGTGATCGAGCAGTACTTC. This encodes CASTSPVIEQYF.